The 8 T cell receptor beta chains reported below all come from one sample, sequenced in a study of blood T cell repertoires in COVID-19 (dated by TCRdb to about 2020). Library preparation used the immunoSEQ multiplex PCR assay. Held by TCRdb, this immuneACCESS table contains in-frame sequences only and omits some clones. Under half of the omission traces to an unresolved V gene where checked; the cause of the rest is unknown. Recorded for this sample are about 150,000 clones; roughly 87% of them occurred a single time. The ten top clones hold 5% of the sample. Sequences were obtained from peripheral blood. These TCRs come from a human donor in a cohort sampled during active COVID-19.

The rearrangement links TRBV5-1 to TRBJ2-1; 14 bases are a match to TRBD2. The germline V gene encodes CDR1 SGHRS and CDR2 YFSETQ. The CDR3 is made up of 15 amino acids. V lost 6 bases and J lost 6; bases outside the gene matches: 5. The CDR3 sequence is CASTTGLAGVNEQFF. The CDR3 nucleotides are TGCGCCAGCACCACGGGACTAGCGGGGGTCAATGAGCAGTTCTTC.

The chain uses TRBV13 and TRBJ1-2; TRBD1 matches at 12 bases. Per the germline V gene, CDR1 is PRHDT and CDR2 is FYEKMQ (reference sequence). This CDR3 region has 14 residues. The J segment lost 8 bases and the V segment lost 5 bases, leaving 6 bases of the junction unmatched. This chain's CDR3 is CASSQGQGATGYTF. The CDR3 region has the DNA TGTGCCAGCAGCCAGGGACAGGGGGCGACCGGCTACACCTTC.

The chain links TRBV28 to TRBJ2-7; TRBD2 matches at 8 bases. The CDR3 is made up of 16 amino acids. Trimming cost V 10 bases and J 2 bases; bases outside gene matches: 16. CDR1 is MDHEN and CDR2 is SYDVKM in the germline V gene. For the CDR3, the DNA is TGTGCCACCGCGGGGGGCCCACAGAAAACCACCTACGAGCAGTACTTC. Protein sequence: CATAGGPQKTTYEQYF.

V gene TRBV13 combines with J gene TRBJ2-7; D possibly corresponds to TRBD2 (5 bases). Germline loops: CDR1 PRHDT, CDR2 FYEKMQ (reference sequence). Trimming took off 1 base at V and 2 bases at J, with 6 bases between the two ends. There are 13 residues in the CDR3. The CDR3 sequence is CASSLVGTYEQYF. CDR3 DNA sequence: TGTGCCAGCAGCTTAGTCGGGACCTACGAGCAGTACTTC.

The rearrangement joins TRBV5-5 to TRBJ2-3; no firm D call. This CDR3 has 15 amino acids. Germline CDR1 and CDR2: SGHKS and YYEKEE (reference sequence). V was pared by 0 bases and J by 2 bases, with 10 bases between. The CDR3 spells CASSLGPGFTDTQYF. In DNA form, the CDR3 reads TGTGCCAGCAGCTTGGGACCAGGTTTCACAGATACGCAGTATTTT. Variable domain in full (rest from reference TRBV5-5 and TRBJ2-3): DAGVTQSPTHLIKTRGQQVTLRCSPISGHKSVSWYQQVLGQGPQFIFQYYEKEERGRGNFPDRFSARQFPNYSSELNVNALLLGDSALYLCASSLGPGFTDTQYFGPGTRLTVL.

The chain uses TRBV7-9 and TRBJ1-2; 10 nucleotides line up with TRBD1. This CDR3 has 14 residues. The germline CDR1 and CDR2 sequences are SEHNR and FQNEAQ (reference sequence). J gave up 4 bases and V 4 bases, and 3 bases lay outside the gene matches. CDR3 loop: CASSSTGGAYGYTF. DNA for the CDR3: TGTGCCAGCAGCTCGACAGGGGGCGCCTATGGCTACACCTTC.

This rearrangement joins TRBV5-1 to TRBJ1-1; D unclear. The CDR3 has 13 amino acids. V was shortened by 0 bases and J by 5 bases, with 8 bases between the two germline ends. Germline V gene sequence: CDR1 SGHRS, CDR2 YFSETQ. CDR3 nucleotide sequence: TGCGCCAGCAGCTTGGTCGAGGGAACTGAAGCTTTCTTT. This gives the protein CASSLVEGTEAFF.

The chain employs TRBV6-5 and TRBJ1-2; 7 bases align to TRBD1. The CDR3 extends over 13 amino acids. Germline V gene lookup returns CDR1 MNHEY and CDR2 SVGAGI. With V trimmed by 5 bases and J by 3 bases, 3 bases remained unmatched. The CDR3 nucleotides read TGTGCCAGCAGTCCACAGGGGTACTATGGCTACACCTTC. Its translation is CASSPQGYYGYTF.